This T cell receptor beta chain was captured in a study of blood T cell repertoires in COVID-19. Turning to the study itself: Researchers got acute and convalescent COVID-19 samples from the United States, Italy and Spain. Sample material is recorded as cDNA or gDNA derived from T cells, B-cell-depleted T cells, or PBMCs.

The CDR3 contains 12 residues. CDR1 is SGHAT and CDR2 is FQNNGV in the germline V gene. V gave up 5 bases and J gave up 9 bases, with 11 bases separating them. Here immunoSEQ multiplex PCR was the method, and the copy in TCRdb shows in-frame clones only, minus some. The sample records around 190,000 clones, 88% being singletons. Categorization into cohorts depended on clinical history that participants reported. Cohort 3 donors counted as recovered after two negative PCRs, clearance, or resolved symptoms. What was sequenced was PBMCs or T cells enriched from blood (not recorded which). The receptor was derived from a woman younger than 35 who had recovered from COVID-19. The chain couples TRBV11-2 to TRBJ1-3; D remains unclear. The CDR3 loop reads CASSPQEGTIYF. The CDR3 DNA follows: TGTGCCAGCAGCCCCCAAGAGGGCACCATATATTTT.